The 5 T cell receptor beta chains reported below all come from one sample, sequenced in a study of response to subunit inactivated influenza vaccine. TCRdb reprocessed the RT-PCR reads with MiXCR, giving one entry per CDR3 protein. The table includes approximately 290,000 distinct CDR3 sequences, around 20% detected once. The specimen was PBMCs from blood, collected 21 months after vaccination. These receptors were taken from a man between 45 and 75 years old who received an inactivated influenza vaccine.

The CDR3 loop is CSVLSGRAGNEQFF. The CDR3 DNA sequence: TGCAGCGTCCTTAGCGGGAGGGCGGGCAATGAGCAGTTCTTC. The chain joins TRBV29-1 to TRBJ2-1; 11 bases agree with TRBD2. This CDR3 has 14 amino acids. J gave up 6 bases and V 6 bases, and 7 bases lay outside the gene matches. CDR1 and CDR2 from the germline V gene are SQVTM and ANQGSEA.

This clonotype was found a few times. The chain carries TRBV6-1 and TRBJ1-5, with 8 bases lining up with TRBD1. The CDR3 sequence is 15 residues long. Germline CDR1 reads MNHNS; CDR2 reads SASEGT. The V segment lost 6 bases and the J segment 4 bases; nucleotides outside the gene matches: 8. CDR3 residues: CASRPRRGLNQPQHF. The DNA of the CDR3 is TGTGCCAGCAGGCCACGCAGGGGGCTTAATCAGCCCCAGCATTTT.

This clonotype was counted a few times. CDR3: CSPTDSNQPQHF. The DNA of the CDR3 is TGCAGTCCGACGGATAGCAATCAGCCCCAGCATTTT. V usage is TRBV20-1 and J usage is TRBJ1-5; D gene ambiguous. CDR1 and CDR2 from the germline V gene are DFQATT and SNEGSKA (reference sequence). Trimming pared 8 bases from V and 0 bases from J, leaving 8 bases between. The CDR3 spans 12 residues.

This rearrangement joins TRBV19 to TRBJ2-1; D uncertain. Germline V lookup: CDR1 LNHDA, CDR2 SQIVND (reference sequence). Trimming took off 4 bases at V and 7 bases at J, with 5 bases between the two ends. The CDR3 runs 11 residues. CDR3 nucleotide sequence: TGTGCCAGTAGTAATCGGAATGAGCAGTTCTTC. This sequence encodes CASSNRNEQFF. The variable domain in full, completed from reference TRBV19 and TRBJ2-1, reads DGGITQSPKYLFRKEGQNVTLSCEQNLNHDAMYWYRQDPGQGLRLIYYSQIVNDFQKGDIAEGYSVSREKKESFPLTVTSAQKNPTAFYLCASSNRNEQFFGPGTRLTVL.

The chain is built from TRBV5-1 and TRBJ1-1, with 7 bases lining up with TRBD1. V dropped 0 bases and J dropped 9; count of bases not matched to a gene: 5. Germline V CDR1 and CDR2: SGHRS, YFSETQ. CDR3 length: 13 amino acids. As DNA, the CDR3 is TGCGCCAGCAGCTTGGCGGGGGACAGCAAAGCTTTCTTT. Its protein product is CASSLAGDSKAFF. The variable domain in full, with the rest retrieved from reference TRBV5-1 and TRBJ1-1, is KAGVTQTPRYLIKTRGQQVTLSCSPISGHRSVSWYQQTPGQGLQFLFEYFSETQRNKGNFPGRFSGRQFSNSRSEMNVSTLELGDSALYLCASSLAGDSKAFFGQGTRLTVV.